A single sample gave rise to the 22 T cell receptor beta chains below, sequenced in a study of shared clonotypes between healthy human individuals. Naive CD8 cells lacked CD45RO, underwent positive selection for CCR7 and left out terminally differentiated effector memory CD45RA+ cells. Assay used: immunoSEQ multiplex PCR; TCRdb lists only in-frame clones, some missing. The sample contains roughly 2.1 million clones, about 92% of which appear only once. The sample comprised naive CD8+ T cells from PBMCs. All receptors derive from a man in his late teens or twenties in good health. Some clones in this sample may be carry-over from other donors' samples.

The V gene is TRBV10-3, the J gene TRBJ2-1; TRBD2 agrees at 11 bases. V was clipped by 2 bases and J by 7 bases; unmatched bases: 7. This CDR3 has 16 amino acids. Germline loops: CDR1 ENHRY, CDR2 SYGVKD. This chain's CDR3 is CAISEVAGGPTNEQFF. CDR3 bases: TGTGCCATCAGTGAGGTAGCGGGAGGGCCAACTAATGAGCAGTTCTTC.

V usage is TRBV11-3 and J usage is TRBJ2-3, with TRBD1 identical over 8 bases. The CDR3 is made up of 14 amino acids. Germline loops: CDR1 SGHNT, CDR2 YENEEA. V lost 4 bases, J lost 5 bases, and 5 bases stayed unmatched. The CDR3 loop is CASSSGQGRDTQYF. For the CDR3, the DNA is TGTGCCAGCAGCTCCGGACAGGGAAGAGATACGCAGTATTTT. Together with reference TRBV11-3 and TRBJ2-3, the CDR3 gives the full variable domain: EAGVVQSPRYKIIEKKQPVAFWCNPISGHNTLYWYLQNLGQGPELLIRYENEEAVDDSQLPKDRFSAERLKGVDSTLKIQPAELGDSAVYLCASSSGQGRDTQYFGPGTRLTVL.

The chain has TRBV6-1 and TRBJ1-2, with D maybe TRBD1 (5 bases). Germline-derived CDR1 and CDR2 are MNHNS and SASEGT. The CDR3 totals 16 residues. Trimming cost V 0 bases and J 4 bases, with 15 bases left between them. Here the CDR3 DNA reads TGTGCCAGCAGTGAAGCGGGACTCTTAATAGGCTATGGCTACACCTTC. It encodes CASSEAGLLIGYGYTF.

This CDR3 reads CASSPDTFYEQYF. CDR3 nucleotides: TGTGCCAGCAGCCCCGACACCTTCTACGAGCAGTACTTC. J is TRBJ2-7 and V is TRBV7-8; D remains ambiguous. Trimming shortened V by 5 bases and J by 3 bases, and 11 bases separated the two germline ends. The CDR3 has 13 residues. CDR1 is SGHVS and CDR2 is FQNEAQ in the germline V gene.

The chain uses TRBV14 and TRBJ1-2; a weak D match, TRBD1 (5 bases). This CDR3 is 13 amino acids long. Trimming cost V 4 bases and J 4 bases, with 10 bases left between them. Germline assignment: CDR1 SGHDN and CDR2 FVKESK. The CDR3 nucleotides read TGTGCCAGCAGCCCGACAGCCTCCTATGGCTACACCTTC. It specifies CASSPTASYGYTF.

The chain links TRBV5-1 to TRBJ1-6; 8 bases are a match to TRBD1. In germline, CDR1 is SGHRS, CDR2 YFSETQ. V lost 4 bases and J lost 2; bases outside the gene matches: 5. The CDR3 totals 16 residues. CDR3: CASSPVTGAYNSPLHF. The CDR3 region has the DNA TGCGCCAGCAGCCCGGTGACAGGGGCCTATAATTCACCCCTCCACTTT.

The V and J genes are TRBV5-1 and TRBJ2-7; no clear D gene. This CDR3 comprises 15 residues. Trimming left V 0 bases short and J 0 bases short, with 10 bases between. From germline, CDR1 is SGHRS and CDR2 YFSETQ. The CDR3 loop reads CASSLVDLFSYEQYF. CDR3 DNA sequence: TGCGCCAGCAGCTTGGTAGATCTGTTCTCCTACGAGCAGTACTTC.

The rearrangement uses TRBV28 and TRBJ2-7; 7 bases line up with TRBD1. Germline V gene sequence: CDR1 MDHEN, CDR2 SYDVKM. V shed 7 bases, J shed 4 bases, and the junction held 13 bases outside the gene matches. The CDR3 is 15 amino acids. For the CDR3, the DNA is TGTGCCAGCAAAAACCTGGGGGACAGACCATACGAGCAGTACTTC. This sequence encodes CASKNLGDRPYEQYF.

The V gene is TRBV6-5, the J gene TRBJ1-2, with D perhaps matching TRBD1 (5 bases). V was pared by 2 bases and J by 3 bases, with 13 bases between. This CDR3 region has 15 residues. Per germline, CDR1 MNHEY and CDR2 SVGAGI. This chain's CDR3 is CASSYGEGIDYGYTF. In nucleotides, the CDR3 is TGTGCCAGCAGTTACGGAGAGGGGATAGACTATGGCTACACCTTC.

CDR3 loop: CASSEVRGGRANGELFF. In DNA form, the CDR3 reads TGTGCCAGCAGTGAAGTCCGTGGGGGCAGGGCGAACGGGGAGCTGTTTTTT. V and J are TRBV2 and TRBJ2-2; D might be TRBD1 (6 bases). The V end lost 1 base, the J end lost 7 bases, and 19 bases lay between the germline ends. The CDR3 runs to 17 residues. The V gene's germline CDR1 is SNHLY and CDR2 FYNNEI.

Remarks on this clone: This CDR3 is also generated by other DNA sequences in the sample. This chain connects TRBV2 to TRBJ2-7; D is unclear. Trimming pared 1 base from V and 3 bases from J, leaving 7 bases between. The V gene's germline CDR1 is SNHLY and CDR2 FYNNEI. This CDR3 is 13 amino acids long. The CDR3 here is CASSEGTDYEQYF. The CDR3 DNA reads TGTGCCAGCAGTGAAGGGACGGACTACGAGCAGTACTTC.

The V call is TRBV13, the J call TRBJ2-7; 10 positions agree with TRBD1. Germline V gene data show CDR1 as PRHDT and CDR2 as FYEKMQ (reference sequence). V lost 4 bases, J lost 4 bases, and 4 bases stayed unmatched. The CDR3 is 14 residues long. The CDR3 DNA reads TGTGCCAGCAGCTCCAGGGGACAGGGGTACGAGCAGTACTTC. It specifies CASSSRGQGYEQYF.

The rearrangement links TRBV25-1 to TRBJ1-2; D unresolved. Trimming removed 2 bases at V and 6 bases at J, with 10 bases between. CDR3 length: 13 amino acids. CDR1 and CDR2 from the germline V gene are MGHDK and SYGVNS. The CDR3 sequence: CASSERSADGYTF. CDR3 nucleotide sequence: TGTGCCAGCAGTGAACGGTCAGCGGATGGCTACACCTTC.

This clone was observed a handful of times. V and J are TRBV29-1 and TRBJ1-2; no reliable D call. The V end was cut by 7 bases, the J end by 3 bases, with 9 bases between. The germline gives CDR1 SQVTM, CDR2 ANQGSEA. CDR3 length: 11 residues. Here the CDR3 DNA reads TGCAGCGCAGCATGGGACTATGGCTACACCTTC. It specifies CSAAWDYGYTF. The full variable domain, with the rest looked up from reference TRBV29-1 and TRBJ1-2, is SAVISQKPSRDICQRGTSLTIQCQVDSQVTMMFWYRQQPGQSLTLIATANQGSEATYESGFVIDKFPISRPNLTFSTLTVSNMSPEDSSIYLCSAAWDYGYTFGSGTRLTVV.

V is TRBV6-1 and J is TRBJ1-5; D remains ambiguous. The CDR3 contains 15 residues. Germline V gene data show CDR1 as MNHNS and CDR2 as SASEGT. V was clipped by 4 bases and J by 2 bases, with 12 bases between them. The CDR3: CASSGRGSGNQPQHF. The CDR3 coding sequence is TGTGCCAGCAGTGGACGCGGGAGCGGCAATCAGCCCCAGCATTTT.

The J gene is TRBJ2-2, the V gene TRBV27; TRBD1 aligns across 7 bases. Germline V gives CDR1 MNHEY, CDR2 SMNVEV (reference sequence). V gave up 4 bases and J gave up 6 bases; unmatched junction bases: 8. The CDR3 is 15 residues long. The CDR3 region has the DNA TGTGCCAGCAGTTCCGACAGGGCATTTCCCGGGGAGCTGTTTTTT. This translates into CASSSDRAFPGELFF.

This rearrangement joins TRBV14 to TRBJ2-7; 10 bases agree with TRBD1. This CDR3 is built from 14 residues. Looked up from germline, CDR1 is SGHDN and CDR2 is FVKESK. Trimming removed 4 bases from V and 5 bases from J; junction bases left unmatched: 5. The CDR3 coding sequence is TGTGCCAGCAGCCCCGGGACAGGGGATAACGAGCAGTACTTC. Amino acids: CASSPGTGDNEQYF.

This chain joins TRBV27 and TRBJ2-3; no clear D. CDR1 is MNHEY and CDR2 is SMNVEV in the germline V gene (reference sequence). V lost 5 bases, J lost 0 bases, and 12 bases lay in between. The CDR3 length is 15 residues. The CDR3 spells CASSPRRYSTDTQYF. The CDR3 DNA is TGTGCCAGCAGTCCCCGGCGGTACAGCACAGATACGCAGTATTTT.

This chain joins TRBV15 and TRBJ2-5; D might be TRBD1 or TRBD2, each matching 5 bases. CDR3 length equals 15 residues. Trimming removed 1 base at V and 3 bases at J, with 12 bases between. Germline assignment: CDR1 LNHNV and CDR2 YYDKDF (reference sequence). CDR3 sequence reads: CATSRGAGAKETQYF. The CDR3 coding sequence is TGTGCCACCAGCAGAGGTGCCGGGGCGAAAGAGACCCAGTACTTC.

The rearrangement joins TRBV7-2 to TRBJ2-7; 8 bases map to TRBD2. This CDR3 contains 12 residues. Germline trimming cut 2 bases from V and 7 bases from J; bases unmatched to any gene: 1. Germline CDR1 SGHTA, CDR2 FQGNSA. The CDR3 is CASSLPGGEQYF. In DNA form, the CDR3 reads TGTGCCAGCAGCTTACCGGGAGGGGAGCAGTACTTC.

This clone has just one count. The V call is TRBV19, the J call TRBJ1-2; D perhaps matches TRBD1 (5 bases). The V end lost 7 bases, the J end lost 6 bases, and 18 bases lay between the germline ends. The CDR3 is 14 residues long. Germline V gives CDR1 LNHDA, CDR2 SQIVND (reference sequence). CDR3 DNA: TGTGCCAGTACCCCCGGGGGGTACAACCATGGCTACACCTTC. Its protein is CASTPGGYNHGYTF.

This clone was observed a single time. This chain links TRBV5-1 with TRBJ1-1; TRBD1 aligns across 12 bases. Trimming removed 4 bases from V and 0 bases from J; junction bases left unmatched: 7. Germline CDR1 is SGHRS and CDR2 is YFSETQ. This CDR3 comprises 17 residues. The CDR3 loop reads CASSAGTGGALNTEAFF. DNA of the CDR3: TGCGCCAGCAGCGCCGGGACAGGGGGCGCGTTGAACACTGAAGCTTTCTTT. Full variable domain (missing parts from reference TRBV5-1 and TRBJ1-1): KAGVTQTPRYLIKTRGQQVTLSCSPISGHRSVSWYQQTPGQGLQFLFEYFSETQRNKGNFPGRFSGRQFSNSRSEMNVSTLELGDSALYLCASSAGTGGALNTEAFFGQGTRLTVV.